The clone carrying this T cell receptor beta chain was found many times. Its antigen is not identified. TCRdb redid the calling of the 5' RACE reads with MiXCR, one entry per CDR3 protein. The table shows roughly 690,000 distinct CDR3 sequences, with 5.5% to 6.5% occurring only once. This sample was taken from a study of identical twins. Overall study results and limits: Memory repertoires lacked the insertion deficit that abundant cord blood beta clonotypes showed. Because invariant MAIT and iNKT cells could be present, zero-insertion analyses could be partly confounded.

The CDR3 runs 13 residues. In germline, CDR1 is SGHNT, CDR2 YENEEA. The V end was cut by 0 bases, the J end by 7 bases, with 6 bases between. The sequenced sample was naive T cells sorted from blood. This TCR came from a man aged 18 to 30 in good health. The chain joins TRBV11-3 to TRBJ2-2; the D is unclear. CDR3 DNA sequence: TGTGCCAGCAGCTTAGATGTGAACGGGGAGCTGTTTTTT. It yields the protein CASSLDVNGELFF.